Sequencing of this T cell receptor beta chain was carried out in a study of T cells in Graves' hyperthyroidism and ophthalmopathy. Details on this clonotype: Compared with germline, one end of the junction differs, possibly owing to a read error.

This CDR3 region has 14 residues. The V gene's germline CDR1 is LGHDT and CDR2 YNNKEL (reference sequence). Amplified TCR beta CDR3 regions came from RNA transcripts. RT-PCR in the first round (using the HTBI primer set) targeted the TCR CDR3. TCRdb fed the multiplex PCR reads into MiXCR, producing one record per CDR3 protein. The sample lists around 500,000 distinct CDR3 sequences; about 20% were seen once. The sequence was collected from a woman in her seventies with Graves' ophthalmopathy. Sequencing was carried out using blood. The rearrangement uses TRBV3-1 and TRBJ1-1; no reliable D call. CDR3 region: CASSQAEVNIEAFF. In DNA form, the CDR3 reads TGTGCCAGCAGCCAAGCAGAGGTTAACATTGAAGCTTTCTTT.